The clone carrying this T cell receptor (beta chain) was detected once. The antigen remains unidentified. The protocol was immunoSEQ multiplex PCR, while the TCRdb copy is restricted to in-frame clones and leaves out a portion. The sample consists of around 1.5 million clones, about 98% of them appearing once. The CDR3 spans 14 residues. Per the germline V gene, CDR1 is MGHRA and CDR2 is YSYEKL. Trimming shortened V by 0 bases and J by 5 bases, and 8 bases separated the two germline ends. These data originate in a study of shared clonotypes between healthy human individuals. Study at large: CD4 naive cells filled three plates per donor, CD4 memory three, CD8 naive two and CD8 memory one. Study-wide findings and caveats: Naive subsets tended to show greater estimated richness than memory subsets.

The chain has TRBV4-1 and TRBJ1-5; no firm D call. Sequences were obtained from naive CD4+ T cells sorted from blood. Subset indicated: CD45RA+ positively selected. The TCR originated in a man aged 25 to 45 in good health. The CDR3 sequence is CASSQDESDQPQHF. Here the CDR3 DNA reads TGCGCCAGCAGCCAAGATGAATCCGATCAGCCCCAGCATTTT.